In this sample, the clone carrying this T cell receptor (beta chain) turned up a few times. CDR3 size: 13 residues. The ends were cut back, 1 base at V and 4 bases at J, with 7 bases in the middle. The germline V gene has CDR1 LGHNA and CDR2 YNFKEQ. The data were taken from a study of blood T cells in healthy people across ages. The wider study: Using template switching, researchers captured about one barcoded beta molecule for each two T cells.

PCR was performed a second time for about 6 to 12 cycles using a sample-barcoded 5' primer and a J-beta primer mix. Carrying 12 random nucleotides, a template-switch adaptor labeled each individual cDNA molecule. Each CDR3 protein is one row after TCRdb ran MiXCR on the 5' RACE reads. Found here are approximately 780,000 distinct CDR3 sequences, under 30% of them singletons; the top ten hold around 3%. The sample was also linked to a second study, of T cells of mothers and their children. That source adds: Persistent microchimeric T cell clones were not found at ~100 per million sensitivity.

V gene TRBV4-2 combines with J gene TRBJ1-2, with D maybe TRBD1 (6 bases). Sequenced: blood. This TCR was sampled from a boy aged 10-17 years in good health. CDR3 sequence: CASSQGDTYGYTF. The CDR3, as DNA: TGTGCCAGCAGCCAAGGGGACACCTATGGCTACACCTTC.